These 21 T cell receptor beta chains were all obtained from the same sample, sequenced in a study of T cells in Graves' hyperthyroidism and ophthalmopathy. Regions amplified from RNA transcripts were the TCR beta CDR3 regions. The TCR CDR3 was amplified in a first-round RT-PCR using the HTBI primer set. TCRdb processed the multiplex PCR reads anew with MiXCR; each CDR3 protein has one entry. This table has about 660,000 distinct CDR3 sequences, 45% appearing once. Input material: peripheral blood or thyroid tissue (not recorded which). Receptors were obtained from an adult man with Graves' disease, either hyperthyroidism or ophthalmopathy (not recorded which).

Points on this clonotype: Just one base apart from a much larger clone, this may be a read error. The V call is TRBV15, the J call TRBJ2-7; 9 bases align to TRBD1. The CDR3 runs 15 residues. The germline V gene has CDR1 LNHNV and CDR2 YYDKDF (reference sequence). The ends lost 1 base at V and 5 bases at J; junction bases unmatched: 6. CDR3 DNA: TGTGCCACCAGCAGAGCCGGGACAGGGTGGCACGAGCAGTACTTC. It translates to CATSRAGTGWHEQYF. Full variable domain (missing parts from reference TRBV15 and TRBJ2-7): DAMVIQNPRYQVTQFGKPVTLSCSQTLNHNVMYWYQQKSSQAPKLLFHYYDKDFNNEADTPDNFQSRRPNTSFCFLDIRSPGLGDTAMYLCATSRAGTGWHEQYFGPGTRLTVT.

The V call is TRBV25-1, the J call TRBJ1-2; perhaps TRBD1 as D (5 bases). Germline CDR1 is MGHDK and CDR2 is SYGVNS. CDR3 length equals 14 residues. The V and J ends lost 8 bases and 8 bases respectively, with 21 bases between them. As DNA, the CDR3 is TGTGCCAGCGTTGAAGCGGCAGGGAGAGGAGGCTACACCTTC. It translates to CASVEAAGRGGYTF.

This clonotype was observed at least ten times. The genes are TRBV12-3 or TRBV12-4 and TRBJ1-1, with D possibly TRBD1 on 6 matching bases. This CDR3 comprises 13 residues. V was clipped by 6 bases and J by 4 bases, with 12 bases between them. As DNA, the CDR3 is TGTGCCAGCAGGAGGACAGACGCCACTGAAGCTTTCTTT. This sequence encodes CASRRTDATEAFF.

The chain employs TRBV12-3 or TRBV12-4 and TRBJ1-2, with 9 bases matching TRBD1. Trimming removed 3 bases from V and 7 bases from J; junction bases left unmatched: 9. The CDR3 spans 15 residues. The CDR3 region has the DNA TGTGCCAGCAGTTTCGCCGGGACAGGGTTTCGTGGCTACACCTTC. It translates to CASSFAGTGFRGYTF.

This clonotype was observed a single time. One end of the junction is discordant with germline, which a read error may explain. The CDR3 reads CASSLGGADGCTF. CDR3 DNA sequence: TGCGCCAGCAGCCTGGGCGGCGCGGATGGCTGCACCTTC. J is TRBJ1-2 and V is TRBV5-1; D unresolved. The CDR3 runs to 13 residues. Germline loops: CDR1 SGHRS, CDR2 YFSETQ.

In this sample, this clonotype turned up a few times. The CDR3 here is CASSTGSAQPQHF. CDR3 in DNA: TGTGCCAGCAGTACAGGTAGTGCTCAGCCCCAGCATTTT. This chain links TRBV12-3 or TRBV12-4 with TRBJ1-5, with D tentatively TRBD1 (5 bases). The CDR3 has 13 residues. Trimming removed 5 bases at V and 6 bases at J, with 11 bases between.

The V and J genes are TRBV2 and TRBJ1-2; no clear D. The V gene's germline CDR1 is SNHLY and CDR2 FYNNEI. The CDR3 contains 15 residues. V was cut by 7 bases and J by 5 bases, with 20 bases left in between. CDR3 nucleotide sequence: TGTGCCAGCACCGAGGAACCCCTCAACCCTTATGGCTACACCTTC. It translates to CASTEEPLNPYGYTF.

The chain is built from TRBV25-1 and TRBJ2-5; the match to TRBD1 covers 8 bases. From germline, CDR1 is MGHDK and CDR2 SYGVNS. V trimming: 0 bases; J trimming: 9 bases; junction bases outside the gene matches: 12. The CDR3 contains 16 residues. CDR3 loop: CASSEYGTGPGQPQYF. The CDR3 DNA sequence: TGTGCCAGCAGTGAATATGGGACAGGTCCGGGGCAGCCCCAGTACTTC.

The rearrangement links TRBV7-2 to TRBJ1-1; no firm D call. The CDR3 sequence is 14 residues long. V was shortened by 4 bases and J by 4 bases, with 13 bases between the two germline ends. Per germline, CDR1 SGHTA and CDR2 FQGNSA. The chain's CDR3 is CASSSLWVRTEAFF. The CDR3 DNA reads as TGTGCCAGCAGCTCTTTATGGGTTCGCACTGAAGCTTTCTTT.

This clonotype appeared many times. The chain joins TRBV29-1 to TRBJ1-4; D is unclear. Looked up from germline, CDR1 is SQVTM and CDR2 is ANQGSEA. CDR3 length equals 13 residues. V lost 7 bases and J lost 8, with 17 bases in between. The CDR3 DNA reads TGCAGCGCCCGCTTCACGAGGGTAGAAAAACTGTTTTTT. This translates into CSARFTRVEKLFF.

Many counts were recorded for this clonotype. The rearrangement uses TRBV7-2 and TRBJ1-5; a possible D gene is TRBD1 (6 bases). V was clipped by 5 bases and J by 3 bases, with 11 bases between them. The CDR3 has 14 residues. Germline V CDR1 and CDR2: SGHTA, FQGNSA. The CDR3 bases are TGTGCCAGCAGCACCCCAGGGGACAATCAGCCCCAGCATTTT. Translated, it gives CASSTPGDNQPQHF.

The count of this clonotype is one. The chain links TRBV19 to TRBJ1-4; D is unresolved. The V end was cut by 4 bases, the J end by 7 bases, with 13 bases between. The CDR3 is 14 amino acids. Germline V gene lookup returns CDR1 LNHDA and CDR2 SQIVND (reference sequence). The CDR3 DNA is TGTGCCAGTAGTACAGGATTAATGAGTGAAAAACTGTTTTTT. Amino acids: CASSTGLMSEKLFF.

V gene TRBV10-3 combines with J gene TRBJ2-5; a weak D match, TRBD2 (7 bases). CDR1 and CDR2 from the germline V gene are ENHRY and SYGVKD. The CDR3 spans 14 residues. Trimming took off 4 bases at V and 5 bases at J, with 14 bases between the two ends. The CDR3 region is CAISADSGMETQYF. CDR3 bases: TGTGCCATCAGTGCGGACAGCGGGATGGAGACCCAGTACTTC.

This clonotype was detected only once. At one of its ends the junction is not consistent with the germline gene, which may arise from a read error. The J gene is TRBJ1-5, the V gene TRBV24-1, with a tentative D call TRBD1 (5 bases). There are 9 residues in the CDR3. Germline-derived CDR1 and CDR2 are KGHDR and SFDVKD. The CDR3 here is CATSDVGTF. DNA for the CDR3: TGTGCCACCAGTGACGTGGGGACTTTT.

V gene TRBV25-1 combines with J gene TRBJ2-7; weak D call: TRBD1 (6 bases). Per the germline V gene, CDR1 is MGHDK and CDR2 is SYGVNS. CDR3 length: 14 amino acids. CDR3 protein: CARGSRRIAYEQYF. The DNA for the CDR3 is TGTGCTAGGGGGTCGAGACGGATTGCCTACGAGCAGTACTTC.

V usage is TRBV24-1 and J usage is TRBJ1-4; tentative D call: TRBD1 (6 bases). This CDR3 is 9 amino acids long. V was cut by 7 bases and J by 13 bases, with 6 bases left in between. Germline CDR1 reads KGHDR; CDR2 reads SFDVKD. The CDR3 is CATRGGLFF. The CDR3 DNA sequence: TGTGCCACCAGAGGGGGACTGTTTTTT.

This clonotype was counted a few times. The chain combines TRBV7-2 with TRBJ1-1; D is unresolved. V was clipped by 1 base and J by 12 bases, with 15 bases between them. This CDR3 contains 13 residues. Germline V CDR1 and CDR2: SGHTA, FQGNSA. The CDR3 sequence: CASSLVAGGYSFF. The CDR3 DNA reads as TGTGCCAGCAGCTTAGTAGCCGGAGGCTATTCTTTCTTT.

The rearrangement uses TRBV7-9 and TRBJ1-2; TRBD1 matches 10 bases. The CDR3 loop spans 16 amino acids. The J segment lost 8 bases and the V segment lost 0 bases, leaving 9 bases of the junction unmatched. The germline gives CDR1 SEHNR, CDR2 FQNEAQ (reference sequence). CDR3 bases: TGTGCCAGCAGCTTAGCCGGGACAGGGGTGTCTTTCGGCTACACCTTC. Translated: CASSLAGTGVSFGYTF. Full variable domain (outside the CDR3, taken from reference TRBV7-9 and TRBJ1-2): DTGVSQNPRHKITKRGQNVTFRCDPISEHNRLYWYRQTLGQGPEFLTYFQNEAQLEKSRLLSDRFSAERPKGSFSTLEIQRTEQGDSAMYLCASSLAGTGVSFGYTFGSGTRLTVV.

There are a few counts of this clonotype. The V call is TRBV6-5, the J call TRBJ2-7; perhaps D is TRBD1 or TRBD2 (5 bases each). The germline CDR1 and CDR2 sequences are MNHEY and SVGAGI. The V and J ends lost 2 bases and 7 bases respectively, with 21 bases between them. This CDR3 comprises 16 residues. The CDR3 region has the DNA TGTGCCAGCAGTTACGATGACGTATCCGGGGCCCTGGAGCAGTACTTC. As protein: CASSYDDVSGALEQYF.

Notes on this clonotype: At one end the junction does not follow the germline gene, possibly because of a read error. The chain links TRBV2 to TRBJ1-5, with D perhaps TRBD1 (5 bases). Per the germline V gene, CDR1 is SNHLY and CDR2 is FYNNEI. This CDR3 has 12 amino acids. The CDR3 DNA sequence: TGTGCCAGCAAGAGGGGCAATCAGCCCCACCATTTT. Protein: CASKRGNQPHHF.

J is TRBJ1-1 and V is TRBV19, with no clear D. The CDR3 sequence is 15 residues long. V dropped 10 bases and J dropped 0 bases, with 18 bases sitting between them. Germline loops: CDR1 LNHDA, CDR2 SQIVND (reference sequence). The CDR3 here is CATKRDVTMNTEAFF. CDR3 sequence (DNA): TGTGCCACTAAACGCGACGTCACAATGAACACTGAAGCTTTCTTT.